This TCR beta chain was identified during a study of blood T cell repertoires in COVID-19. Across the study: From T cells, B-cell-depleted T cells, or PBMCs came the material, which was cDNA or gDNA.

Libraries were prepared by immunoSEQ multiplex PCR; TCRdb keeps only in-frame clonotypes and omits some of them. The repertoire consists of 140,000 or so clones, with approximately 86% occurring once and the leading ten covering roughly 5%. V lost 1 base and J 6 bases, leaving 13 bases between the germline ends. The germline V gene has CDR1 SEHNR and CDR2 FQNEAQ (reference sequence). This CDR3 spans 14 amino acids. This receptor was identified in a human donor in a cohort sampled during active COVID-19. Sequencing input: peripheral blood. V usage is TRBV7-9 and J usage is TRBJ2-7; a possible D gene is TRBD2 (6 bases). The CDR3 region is CASSLEGGVREQYF. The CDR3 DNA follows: TGTGCCAGCAGCTTAGAGGGCGGGGTCCGCGAGCAGTACTTC.